This T cell receptor beta chain originates from a study of cytomegalovirus exposure and HLA in healthy donors. The junction had 2 bases not matched to a gene; V was cut back by 6 bases and J by 0 bases. The germline V gene encodes CDR1 MNHEY and CDR2 SMNVEV (reference sequence). This CDR3 is built from 15 residues. 13 Jbeta primers and 60 Vbeta primers were used for the PCR. Produced via immunoSEQ multiplex PCR; TCRdb's table is partial and in-frame only. The data show about 160,000 clones, more than 75% seen once. General study findings and limits: A previous analysis found most TCR beta V segments productive roughly 87% or roughly 30% of the time. Some V segments, including TRBV6-2 and TRBV6-3, were excluded as indistinguishable.

Only one count was recorded for this clone. Its antigen remains unidentified. The sequence was collected from a man younger than 35 in good health and CMV-seropositive. The chain couples TRBV27 to TRBJ2-4; 10 bases align to TRBD2. The sequencing input was PBMCs. The CDR3 DNA sequence: TGTGCCAGCAGCATAGCGGGGGGAGCCAAAAACATTCAGTACTTC. Translated: CASSIAGGAKNIQYF.